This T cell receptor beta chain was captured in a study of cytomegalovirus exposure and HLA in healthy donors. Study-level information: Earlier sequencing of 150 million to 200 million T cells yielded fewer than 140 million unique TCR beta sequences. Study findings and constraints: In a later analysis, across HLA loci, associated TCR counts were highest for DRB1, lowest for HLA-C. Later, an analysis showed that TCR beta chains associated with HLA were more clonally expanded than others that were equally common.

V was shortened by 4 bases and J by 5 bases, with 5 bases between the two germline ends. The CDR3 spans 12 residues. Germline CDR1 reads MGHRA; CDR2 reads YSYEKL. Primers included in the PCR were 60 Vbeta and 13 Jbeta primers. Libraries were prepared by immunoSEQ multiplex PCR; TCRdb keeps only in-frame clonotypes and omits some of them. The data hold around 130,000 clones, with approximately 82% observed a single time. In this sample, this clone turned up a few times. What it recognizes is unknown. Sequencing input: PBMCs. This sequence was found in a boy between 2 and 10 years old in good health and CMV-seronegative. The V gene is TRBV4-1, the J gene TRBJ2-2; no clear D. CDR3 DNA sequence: TGCGCCAGCAGCCCCTTGACCGGGGAGCTGTTTTTT. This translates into CASSPLTGELFF.